The clone carrying this T cell receptor (beta chain) was seen a few times. The V and J ends lost 5 bases and 0 bases respectively, with 11 bases between them. This CDR3 comprises 14 residues. Germline CDR1 is MNHEY and CDR2 is SMNVEV (reference sequence). Study processing details: Amplification of reference gene primers was used by the study to estimate nucleated cell counts. TCRdb's table, derived via immunoSEQ multiplex PCR, lists solely in-frame clones and lacks some. The DNA was the basis for D and trimming; V, J and clone size are from that table. The table shows roughly 430,000 clones, with about 88% occurring only once. This entry comes from a study of blood T cell repertoires in COVID-19.

The chain combines TRBV27 with TRBJ2-7, with D unclear. The TCR was taken from a woman aged 18-30 years who had been exposed to COVID-19. Sequenced sample: PBMCs or T cells enriched from blood (not recorded which). CDR3 residues: CASSTALSSYEQYF. Written as DNA, the CDR3 is TGTGCCAGCAGTACCGCACTTAGCTCCTACGAGCAGTACTTC.